This entry is about one T cell receptor (beta chain). Its antigen remains unknown. The data stem from a study of cytomegalovirus exposure and HLA in healthy donors. Across the whole study: Genotyping of some 400 donors showed that around 86% belonged to the Caucasian-associated ancestry cluster.

Study-wide points: In a later analysis, HLA-associated TCR beta chains were more clonally expanded than equally common others. Within the data, a cluster of highly shared sequence variants was likely a sequencing artifact.

Primers: 60 Vbeta forward and 13 Jbeta reverse. TCRdb's table, derived via immunoSEQ multiplex PCR, lists solely in-frame clones and lacks some. Of about 110,000 clones listed, around three quarters were seen once; the top ten hold about 6%. This TCR was recovered from a woman aged 45-60 years in good health and CMV-seropositive. Sequenced sample: PBMCs.

This CDR3 reads CASSLGTANTGELFF. The CDR3 region has the DNA TGTGCCAGCAGCTTAGGTACAGCAAACACCGGGGAGCTGTTTTTT. The J gene is TRBJ2-2, the V gene TRBV7-2; D unresolved. Trimming left V 1 base short and J 2 bases short, with 8 bases between. The CDR3 is made up of 15 amino acids. The germline V gene has CDR1 SGHTA and CDR2 FQGNSA.